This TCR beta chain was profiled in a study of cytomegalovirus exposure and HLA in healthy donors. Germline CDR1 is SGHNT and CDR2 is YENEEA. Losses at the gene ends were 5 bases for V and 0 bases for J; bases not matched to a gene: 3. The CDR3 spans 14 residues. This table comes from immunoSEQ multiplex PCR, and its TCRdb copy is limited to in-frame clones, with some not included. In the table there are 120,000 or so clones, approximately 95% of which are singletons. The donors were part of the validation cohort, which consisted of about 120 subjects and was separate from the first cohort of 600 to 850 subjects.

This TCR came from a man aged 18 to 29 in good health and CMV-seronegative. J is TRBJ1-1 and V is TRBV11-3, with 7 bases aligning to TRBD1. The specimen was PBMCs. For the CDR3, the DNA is TGTGCCAGCAGCCACAGGGGAATGAACACTGAAGCTTTCTTT. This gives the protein CASSHRGMNTEAFF. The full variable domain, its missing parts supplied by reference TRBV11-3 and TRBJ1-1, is EAGVVQSPRYKIIEKKQPVAFWCNPISGHNTLYWYLQNLGQGPELLIRYENEEAVDDSQLPKDRFSAERLKGVDSTLKIQPAELGDSAVYLCASSHRGMNTEAFFGQGTRLTVV.